Shown below are 30 T cell receptor beta chains from a single sample sequenced in a study of T cell responses to AZD1222 COVID-19 vaccine. Profiling relied on immunoSEQ multiplex PCR, and the TCRdb table lists in-frame clones only, not all of them. This sample carries under 150,000 clones, 93% of them seen once, and the ten largest clones take around 3.3%. The source was peripheral blood, collected on day 0 of AZD1222 vaccination. The origin of the receptors is an adult in good health.

The rearrangement joins TRBV9 to TRBJ2-7; 7 bases align to TRBD2. CDR1 is SGDLS and CDR2 is YYNGEE in the germline V gene. The CDR3 has 15 amino acids. V lost 4 bases to trimming and J lost 5 bases; unmatched junction nucleotides: 12. DNA of the CDR3: TGTGCCAGCAGCCTCCAGAGCGGGGAGCGCCACGAGCAGTACTTC. Translated, it gives CASSLQSGERHEQYF.

The V and J genes are TRBV11-2 and TRBJ2-3; the match to TRBD2 covers 7 bases. Germline V gene sequence: CDR1 SGHAT, CDR2 FQNNGV. Germline trimming cut 5 bases from V and 4 bases from J; bases unmatched to any gene: 9. CDR3 length: 15 amino acids. CDR3 coding DNA: TGTGCCAGCAGCGCCGTCGGGACTAAGGCAGATACGCAGTATTTT. Translated: CASSAVGTKADTQYF.

The J gene is TRBJ1-5, the V gene TRBV29-1; D may be TRBD1 (5 bases). Germline lookup yields CDR1 SQVTM and CDR2 ANQGSEA. V shed 4 bases and J shed 4 bases, with 11 bases lying between them. The CDR3 totals 13 residues. The CDR3: CSVALGENQPQHF. CDR3 DNA sequence: TGCAGCGTTGCATTGGGGGAGAATCAGCCCCAGCATTTT.

The rearrangement uses TRBV9 and TRBJ2-2, with D possibly TRBD1 on 6 matching bases. V lost 3 bases and J lost 7, with 13 bases in between. CDR3 size: 14 residues. Per germline, CDR1 SGDLS and CDR2 YYNGEE. CDR3 sequence: CASSETSGVGELFF. DNA for the CDR3: TGTGCCAGCAGCGAAACTTCAGGGGTCGGGGAGCTGTTTTTT.

This clone was counted only a few times. This same CDR3 is encoded by further DNA sequences in the sample. V is TRBV25-1 and J is TRBJ1-1; D call uncertain. The V gene lost 6 bases and the J gene lost 7 bases, with 15 bases spanning the gap. Looked up from germline, CDR1 is MGHDK and CDR2 is SYGVNS. The CDR3 has 13 amino acids. In DNA, the CDR3 is TGTGCCAGCAGCGCAGTGCGAGGACGTGAAGCTTTCTTT. Its translation: CASSAVRGREAFF.

The chain is built from TRBV28 and TRBJ2-7; TRBD2 matches at 8 bases. V lost 6 bases to trimming and J lost 3 bases; unmatched junction nucleotides: 10. The CDR3 is 15 residues long. Per germline, CDR1 MDHEN and CDR2 SYDVKM. CDR3 amino acids: CASSPAGAGDYEQYF. The CDR3 region has the DNA TGTGCCAGCAGCCCGGCAGGAGCGGGAGACTACGAGCAGTACTTC.

V gene TRBV24-1 combines with J gene TRBJ2-2, with TRBD2 as a possible D gene (7 bases). Germline V CDR1 and CDR2: KGHDR, SFDVKD. Trimming left V 7 bases short and J 3 bases short, with 14 bases between. This CDR3 comprises 15 residues. The CDR3 DNA reads as TGTGCCACCAGCACCCGGGGGGCAGACACCGGGGAGCTGTTTTTT. This gives the protein CATSTRGADTGELFF.

J is TRBJ1-2 and V is TRBV14; D is perhaps TRBD1 (6 bases). Germline CDR1 and CDR2: SGHDN and FVKESK. The CDR3 runs 15 residues. Between the trimmed V and J ends, which lost 5 bases and 0 bases, there was a span of 13 bases. CDR3 region: CASSDTGQPNYGYTF. The DNA for the CDR3 is TGTGCCAGCAGCGACACAGGGCAACCTAACTATGGCTACACCTTC.

V gene TRBV30 combines with J gene TRBJ1-6; D is uncertain. V lost 3 bases and J lost 7, with 13 bases in between. The CDR3 sequence is 14 residues long. Per germline, CDR1 GTSNPN and CDR2 SVGIG (reference sequence). Here the CDR3 DNA reads TGTGCCTGGAGGAGAGGGAGTGGGAATTCACCCCTCCACTTT. It specifies CAWRRGSGNSPLHF.

The gene calls are TRBV12-3 or TRBV12-4 and TRBJ1-5; the D is unclear. This CDR3 has 11 amino acids. Trimming shortened V by 1 base and J by 15 bases, and 10 bases separated the two germline ends. The CDR3 bases are TGTGCCAGCAGTTTAGGAAGTAGACGGCATTTT. Amino acids: CASSLGSRRHF.

CDR3 protein: CASSRQQYYGYTF. CDR3 nucleotides: TGTGCCAGCAGTCGCCAGCAGTACTATGGCTACACCTTC. V usage is TRBV12-3 or TRBV12-4 and J usage is TRBJ1-2, with D hard to call. Trimming stripped 5 bases from V and 3 bases from J, with 10 bases between. The CDR3 consists of 13 residues.

The chain carries TRBV3-1 (or the pseudogene TRBV3-2) and TRBJ2-7; 8 bases line up with TRBD2. CDR3 size: 17 residues. From germline, CDR1 is LGHDT and CDR2 YNNKEL (reference sequence). J gave up 2 bases and V 1 base, and 10 bases lay outside the gene matches. CDR3 sequence reads: CASSQGRSGRFPYEQYF. As DNA, the CDR3 is TGTGCCAGCAGCCAAGGAAGGAGCGGGAGATTTCCCTACGAGCAGTACTTC.

The chain joins TRBV5-1 to TRBJ2-2; 10 bases align to TRBD1. In germline, CDR1 is SGHRS, CDR2 YFSETQ. J lost 7 bases, V lost 4 bases, and 7 bases had no gene match. The CDR3 has 15 amino acids. The CDR3 DNA follows: TGCGCCAGCAGCCGAGAGACAGGGGGCCACGGGGAGCTGTTTTTT. This codes for CASSRETGGHGELFF.

The V and J genes are TRBV7-2 and TRBJ1-2; 7 bases agree with TRBD1. The J segment lost 1 base and the V segment lost 1 base, leaving 12 bases of the junction unmatched. This CDR3 is built from 18 residues. Germline assignment: CDR1 SGHTA and CDR2 FQGNSA. The CDR3 here is CASSLVRDSGNNNYGYTF. The DNA of the CDR3 is TGTGCCAGCAGCTTAGTCCGGGACAGCGGCAATAATAACTATGGCTACACCTTC.

The chain joins TRBV5-4 to TRBJ1-4; 7 positions agree with TRBD1. CDR1 SGHNT and CDR2 YYREEE come from the germline V gene (reference sequence). This CDR3 has 14 amino acids. V lost 4 bases, J lost 7 bases, and 7 bases stayed unmatched. Here the CDR3 reads CASSRGQISEKLFF. CDR3 in DNA: TGTGCCAGCAGCCGGGGACAGATAAGTGAAAAACTGTTTTTT.

The rearrangement joins TRBV7-2 to TRBJ2-3, with TRBD2 matching over 8 bases. V trimming: 3 bases; J trimming: 4 bases; junction bases outside the gene matches: 6. Germline CDR1 and CDR2: SGHTA and FQGNSA. This CDR3 has 15 residues. The CDR3 DNA is TGTGCCAGCAGCTTGGGAAGCGGGAGCTCAGATACGCAGTATTTT. It is translated as CASSLGSGSSDTQYF.

This clone was observed a single time. CDR3 loop: CASHPGTRGETQYF. In DNA, the CDR3 is TGTGCCAGCCACCCCGGGACTAGAGGGGAGACCCAGTACTTC. This chain connects TRBV3-1 (or the pseudogene TRBV3-2) to TRBJ2-5; TRBD2 aligns across 8 bases. The junction had 10 bases not matched to a gene; V was cut back by 8 bases and J by 5 bases. The germline CDR1 and CDR2 sequences are LGHDT and YNNKEL (reference sequence). The CDR3 runs 14 residues.

The V gene is TRBV19, the J gene TRBJ2-5; 7 nucleotides line up with TRBD1. CDR1 is LNHDA, CDR2 SQIVND, per germline (reference sequence). The junction had 6 bases not matched to a gene; V was cut back by 1 base and J by 4 bases. The CDR3 runs 15 residues. The DNA for the CDR3 is TGTGCCAGTAGTATAGGCCCGACAGGGACAGAGACCCAGTACTTC. Its protein is CASSIGPTGTETQYF.

J is TRBJ2-1 and V is TRBV6-5; 11 bases map to TRBD2. CDR1 is MNHEY and CDR2 is SVGAGI in the germline V gene. The CDR3 loop spans 14 amino acids. The V and J ends lost 7 bases and 11 bases, in that order; junction bases with no gene match: 10. The DNA of the CDR3 is TGTGCCAGCACAAGTAGCGGGGGGGCTGTTCAGCAGTTCTTC. Protein product: CASTSSGGAVQQFF.

The CDR3 is CASSTGTVNSPLHF. The CDR3 coding sequence is TGTGCCAGCAGTACCGGGACAGTGAATTCACCCCTCCACTTT. V gene TRBV28 combines with J gene TRBJ1-6; 7 positions match TRBD1. J lost 7 bases, V lost 5 bases, and 5 bases had no gene match. The germline gives CDR1 MDHEN, CDR2 SYDVKM. The CDR3 length is 14 residues.

This chain links TRBV20-1 with TRBJ2-5; D is unresolved. From germline, CDR1 is DFQATT and CDR2 SNEGSKA (reference sequence). Trimming took 6 bases from V and 9 from J, leaving 5 bases between them. This CDR3 comprises 8 residues. DNA of the CDR3: TGCAGTGCCGCCCCCCAGTACTTC. Translating gives CSAAPQYF.

The V call is TRBV29-1, the J call TRBJ2-1; D uncertain. The CDR3 is made up of 12 amino acids. The germline V gene has CDR1 SQVTM and CDR2 ANQGSEA. V was cut by 3 bases and J by 4 bases, with 7 bases left in between. The DNA of the CDR3 is TGCAGCGTTGATATGGGGTACAATGAGCAGTTCTTC. Encoded protein: CSVDMGYNEQFF.

The chain couples TRBV10-2 to TRBJ1-5; no definite D call. This CDR3 has 14 residues. In germline, CDR1 is WSHSY, CDR2 SAAADI. V was trimmed by 8 bases and J by 2 bases, leaving 13 bases between them. DNA for the CDR3: TGCGCCAGCCAGGATGTAAGGGGCAATCAGCCCCAGCATTTT. As protein: CASQDVRGNQPQHF.

The chain joins TRBV5-6 to TRBJ1-1, with D maybe TRBD1 (6 bases). This CDR3 region has 15 residues. V was pared by 0 bases and J by 4 bases, with 13 bases between. Per the germline V gene, CDR1 is SGHDT and CDR2 is YYEEEE. The chain's CDR3 is CASSLASRGGTEAFF. For the CDR3, the DNA is TGTGCCAGCAGCTTGGCCTCCAGGGGCGGCACTGAAGCTTTCTTT.

The CDR3 DNA sequence: TGTGCCAGCAGCCAATTTATCTTAGGAGGGCGGGAGCCTGTAGTCGGGGAGCTGTTTTTT. Encoded protein: CASSQFILGGREPVVGELFF. J is TRBJ2-2 and V is TRBV3-1 (or the pseudogene TRBV3-2), with 7 bases matching TRBD2. J gave up 7 bases and V 2 bases, and 22 bases lay outside the gene matches. Germline V gene sequence: CDR1 LGHDT, CDR2 YNNKEL (reference sequence). CDR3 size: 20 residues.

This chain joins TRBV28 and TRBJ2-3; 7 bases fit TRBD1. The trim removed 1 base at V and 2 bases at J, leaving 9 bases unmatched. Germline-derived CDR1 and CDR2 are MDHEN and SYDVKM. CDR3 length: 17 amino acids. CDR3 amino acids: CASSLLSDRRFTDTQYF. CDR3 coding DNA: TGTGCCAGCAGTTTATTGTCGGACAGGCGATTCACAGATACGCAGTATTTT. The full variable domain, with the rest looked up from reference TRBV28 and TRBJ2-3, is DVKVTQSSRYLVKRTGEKVFLECVQDMDHENMFWYRQDPGLGLRLIYFSYDVKMKEKGDIPEGYSVSREKKERFSLILESASTNQTSMYLCASSLLSDRRFTDTQYFGPGTRLTVL.

The chain couples TRBV10-3 to TRBJ1-1; D is perhaps TRBD1 (5 bases). In germline, CDR1 is ENHRY, CDR2 SYGVKD. Trimming removed 2 bases from V and 4 bases from J, with 11 bases in between. CDR3 size: 14 residues. CDR3 amino acids: CAISEIQGVTEAFF. DNA for the CDR3: TGTGCCATCAGTGAGATCCAGGGCGTCACTGAAGCTTTCTTT.

This rearrangement joins TRBV30 to TRBJ1-5, with D possibly TRBD1 on 6 matching bases. The V end was cut by 1 base, the J end by 2 bases, with 9 bases between. CDR3 size: 14 residues. The germline V gene encodes CDR1 GTSNPN and CDR2 SVGIG (reference sequence). The CDR3 here is CAWSETGRNQPQHF. As DNA, the CDR3 is TGTGCCTGGAGTGAAACAGGGCGCAATCAGCCCCAGCATTTT.

The chain links TRBV3-1 (or the pseudogene TRBV3-2) to TRBJ2-7; TRBD2 agrees at 7 bases. Germline CDR1 LGHDT, CDR2 YNNKEL (reference sequence). CDR3 length equals 18 residues. With 0 bases clipped from V and 3 bases from J, the junction kept 14 bases outside the gene matches. CDR3 coding DNA: TGTGCCAGCAGCCAAGAGGGTTCTAGCGGCCAAAAGAACTACGAGCAGTACTTC. Its protein product is CASSQEGSSGQKNYEQYF.

The chain recombines TRBV12-3 or TRBV12-4 with TRBJ2-3; D not certain. This CDR3 contains 13 residues. V was clipped by 3 bases and J by 2 bases, with 6 bases between them. The DNA for the CDR3 is TGTGCCAGCAGTTTCCCTGACACAGATACGCAGTATTTT. The encoded protein is CASSFPDTDTQYF.